Following are 3 T cell receptor beta chains from one sample sequenced in a study of response to subunit inactivated influenza vaccine. MiXCR was run by TCRdb on the RT-PCR reads, yielding one entry per CDR3 protein. This table holds fewer than 800,000 distinct CDR3 sequences, approximately 15% found once. Here the sequenced sample was PBMCs from blood, taken about 12 days after vaccination. The receptors derive from a middle-aged man who received an inactivated influenza vaccine.

This clonotype has a count of ten or more. The chain is built from TRBV29-1 and TRBJ2-7; 9 bases map to TRBD1. The V and J ends lost 6 bases and 1 base, in that order; junction bases with no gene match: 4. Per the germline V gene, CDR1 is SQVTM and CDR2 is ANQGSEA. There are 13 residues in the CDR3. CDR3 in amino acids: CSVGTGSSYEQYF. CDR3 coding DNA: TGCAGCGTGGGGACAGGGTCTTCCTACGAGCAGTACTTC.

V gene TRBV4-2 combines with J gene TRBJ1-6, with no clear D. This CDR3 has 13 amino acids. Trimming removed 2 bases at V and 8 bases at J, with 7 bases between. Germline V gene sequence: CDR1 LGHNA, CDR2 YNFKEQ. DNA of the CDR3: TGTGCCAGCAGCCAAAGTGCGGATTCACCCCTCCACTTT. This translates into CASSQSADSPLHF.

This clonotype occurred a few times. This chain's CDR3 is CASSQDTGGPYNEQFF. CDR3 coding DNA: TGCGCCAGCAGCCAAGATACGGGGGGTCCCTACAATGAGCAGTTCTTC. This chain joins TRBV4-3 and TRBJ2-1, with 7 bases matching TRBD2. Trimming cost V 0 bases and J 2 bases; bases outside gene matches: 4. The length of the CDR3 is 16 residues. Germline V CDR1 and CDR2: LGHNA, YSLEER.